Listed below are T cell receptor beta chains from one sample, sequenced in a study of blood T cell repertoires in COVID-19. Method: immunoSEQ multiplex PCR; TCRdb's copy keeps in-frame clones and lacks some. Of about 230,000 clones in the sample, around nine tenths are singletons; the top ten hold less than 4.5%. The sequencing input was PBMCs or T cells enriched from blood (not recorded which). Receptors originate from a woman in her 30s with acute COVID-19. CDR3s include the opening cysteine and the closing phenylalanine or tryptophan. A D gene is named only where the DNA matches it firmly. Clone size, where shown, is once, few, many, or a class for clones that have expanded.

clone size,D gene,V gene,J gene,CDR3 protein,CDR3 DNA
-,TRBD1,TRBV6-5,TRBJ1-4,CASEGAANEKLFF,TGTGCCAGCGAGGGGGCGGCTAATGAAAAACTGTTTTTT
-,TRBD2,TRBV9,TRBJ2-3,CASSLTSGGEGTQYF,TGTGCCAGCAGCTTGACTAGCGGGGGGGAGGGTACGCAGTATTTT
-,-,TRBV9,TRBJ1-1,CASSVVYSNTEAFF,TGTGCCAGCAGCGTAGTCTATTCGAACACTGAAGCTTTCTTT
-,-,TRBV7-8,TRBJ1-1,CASSKYGGGTEAFF,TGTGCCAGCAGCAAATACGGGGGTGGCACTGAAGCTTTCTTT
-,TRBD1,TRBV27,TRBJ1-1,CASGPFRDRGRMNTEAFF,TGTGCCAGCGGGCCTTTCCGGGACAGGGGGCGCATGAACACTGAAGCTTTCTTT
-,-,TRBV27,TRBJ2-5,CASSLSFWDLETQYF,TGTGCCAGCAGTTTATCTTTTTGGGACTTGGAGACCCAGTACTTC
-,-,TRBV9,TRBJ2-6,CASSVEEAGANVLTF,TGTGCCAGCAGCGTAGAGGAGGCTGGGGCCAACGTCCTGACTTTC
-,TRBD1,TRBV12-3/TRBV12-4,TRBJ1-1,CASRDRGLTEAFF,TGTGCCAGCAGGGACAGGGGGCTTACTGAAGCTTTCTTT
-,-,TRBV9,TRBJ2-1,CASSVGGPYNEQFF,TGTGCCAGCAGCGTAGGGGGGCCATACAATGAGCAGTTCTTC
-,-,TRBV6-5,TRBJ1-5,CASSFTGQSSNQPQHF,TGTGCCAGCAGTTTCACCGGACAGTCTAGCAATCAGCCCCAGCATTTT
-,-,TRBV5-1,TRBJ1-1,CASSLVAGVNTEAFF,TGCGCCAGCAGCTTGGTGGCAGGGGTGAACACTGAAGCTTTCTTT
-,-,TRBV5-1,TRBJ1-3,CASSSTRTEIYF,TGCGCCAGCAGCAGTACTAGGACAGAGATTTATTTT
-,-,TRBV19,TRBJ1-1,CASRRTGDTEAFF,TGTGCCAGTAGGAGGACGGGGGACACTGAAGCTTTCTTT
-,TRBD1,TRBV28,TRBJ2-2,CAVWTGNPGELFF,TGTGCCGTATGGACAGGGAACCCCGGGGAGCTGTTTTTT
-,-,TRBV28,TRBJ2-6,CASDTGSGANVLTF,TGTGCCAGCGACACAGGGTCTGGGGCCAACGTCCTGACTTTC
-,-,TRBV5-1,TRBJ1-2,CASSEDRADNYGYTF,TGCGCCAGCAGCGAGGACAGAGCGGATAACTATGGCTACACCTTC
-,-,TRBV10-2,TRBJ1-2,CASSESLRGANYGYTF,TGCGCCAGCAGTGAGTCCCTACGGGGGGCTAACTATGGCTACACCTTC
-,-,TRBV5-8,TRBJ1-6,CASSLNWGRADSPLHF,TGTGCCAGCAGCTTGAATTGGGGGCGGGCGGATTCACCCCTCCACTTT
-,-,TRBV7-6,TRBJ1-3,CASSTRPRGDSGNTIYF,TGTGCCAGCAGCACCCGACCCCGGGGGGACTCTGGAAACACCATATATTTT
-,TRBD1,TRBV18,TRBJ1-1,CASLVTGPMMNTEAFF,TGTGCCAGCCTCGTGACAGGGCCGATGATGAACACTGAAGCTTTCTTT
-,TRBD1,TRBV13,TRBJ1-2,CASSTRGGNGYTF,TGTGCCAGCAGCACCCGAGGGGGCAATGGCTACACCTTC
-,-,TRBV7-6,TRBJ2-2,CASSLVSLVSGELFF,TGTGCCAGCAGCTTAGTTTCCCTCGTGAGCGGGGAGCTGTTTTTT
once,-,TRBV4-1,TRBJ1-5,CASSQGWVGQPQHF,TGCGCCAGCAGCCAAGGATGGGTGGGCCAGCCCCAGCATTTT
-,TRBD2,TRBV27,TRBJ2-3,CASSWVGGSTDTQYF,TGTGCCAGCAGTTGGGTCGGGGGGAGCACAGATACGCAGTATTTT
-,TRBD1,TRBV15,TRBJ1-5,CATSPFRGNQPQHF,TGTGCCACCAGCCCCTTCAGGGGGAATCAGCCCCAGCATTTT
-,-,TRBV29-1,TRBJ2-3,CSVLGDWGTDTQYF,TGCAGCGTGCTAGGGGATTGGGGCACAGATACGCAGTATTTT
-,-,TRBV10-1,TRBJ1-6,CASSPLAGSPLHF,TGCGCCAGCAGTCCCCTGGCGGGTTCACCCCTCCACTTT
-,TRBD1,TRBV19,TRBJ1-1,CASNRGQGTEAFF,TGTGCCAGTAACAGGGGGCAGGGCACTGAAGCTTTCTTT
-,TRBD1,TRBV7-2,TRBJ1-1,CASSEGSGQGKLGNTEAFF,TGTGCCAGCAGCGAGGGCTCGGGACAGGGTAAGTTGGGGAACACTGAAGCTTTCTTT
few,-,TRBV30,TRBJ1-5,CAWSKGVDSNQPQHF,TGTGCCTGGAGTAAAGGGGTGGACAGCAATCAGCCCCAGCATTTT
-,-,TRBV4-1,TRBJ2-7,CASSLDPGTYEQYF,TGCGCCAGCAGCCTCGACCCGGGGACCTACGAGCAGTACTTC
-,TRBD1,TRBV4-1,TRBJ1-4,CASSLSAGTGGFEKLFF,TGCGCCAGCAGCCTAAGCGCGGGGACAGGGGGCTTCGAAAAACTGTTTTTT
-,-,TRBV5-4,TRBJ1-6,CASSLVGGSLVSPLHF,TGTGCCAGCAGCTTGGTTGGGGGCTCCTTGGTTTCACCCCTCCACTTT
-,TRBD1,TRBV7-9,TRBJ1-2,CASSSMTGVGYGYTF,TGTGCCAGCAGCTCGATGACAGGGGTAGGCTATGGCTACACCTTC
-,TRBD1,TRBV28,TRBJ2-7,CASSSGQGSEQYF,TGTGCCAGCAGTTCCGGACAGGGATCCGAGCAGTACTTC
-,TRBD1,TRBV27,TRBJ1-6,CASSLSAGGSSPLHF,TGTGCCAGCAGTTTATCGGCAGGGGGAAGTTCACCCCTCCACTTT
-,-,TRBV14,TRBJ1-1,CASSHLSVGEVNTEAFF,TGTGCCAGCAGCCATTTAAGCGTAGGCGAAGTGAACACTGAAGCTTTCTTT
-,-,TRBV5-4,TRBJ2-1,CASSLPPQRPYNEQFF,TGTGCCAGCAGCCTACCGCCCCAGCGGCCCTACAATGAGCAGTTCTTC
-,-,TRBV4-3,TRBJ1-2,CASSQGLQFPGPFGYTF,TGCGCCAGCAGCCAAGGGCTCCAGTTTCCGGGTCCCTTCGGCTACACCTTC
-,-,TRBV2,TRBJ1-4,CASTENGPNEKLFF,TGTGCCAGCACCGAAAATGGGCCCAATGAAAAACTGTTTTTT
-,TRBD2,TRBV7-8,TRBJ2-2,CASSSGLAGACRGELFF,TGTGCCAGCAGCTCGGGACTAGCGGGGGCCTGCCGCGGGGAGCTGTTTTTT
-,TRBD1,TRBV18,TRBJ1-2,CASSSGQAARGYTF,TGTGCCAGCTCATCCGGACAGGCGGCGAGGGGCTACACCTTC
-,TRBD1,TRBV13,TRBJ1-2,CASSLASSGQAYYGYTF,TGTGCCAGCAGCTTAGCGTCGTCGGGACAGGCGTACTATGGCTACACCTTC
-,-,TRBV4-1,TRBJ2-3,CASSQDPSSGDTQYF,TGCGCCAGCAGCCAAGATCCAAGTAGCGGAGATACGCAGTATTTT
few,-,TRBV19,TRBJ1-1,CASSMTGVRGEAFF,TGTGCCAGTAGTATGACGGGGGTCCGGGGTGAAGCTTTCTTT
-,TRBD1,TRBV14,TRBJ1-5,CASSQGGRTGAVYSNQPQHF,TGTGCCAGCAGCCAAGGCGGACGGACAGGGGCCGTTTATAGCAATCAGCCCCAGCATTTT
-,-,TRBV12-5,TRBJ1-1,CASGLIMAGVGTEAFF,TGTGCTAGTGGTTTGATCATGGCGGGGGTAGGGACTGAAGCTTTCTTT
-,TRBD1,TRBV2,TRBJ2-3,CASNPGQGRDTQYF,TGTGCCAGCAACCCGGGACAGGGAAGAGATACGCAGTATTTT
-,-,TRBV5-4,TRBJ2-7,CASSFPGRGAREQYF,TGTGCCAGCAGCTTTCCTGGCAGGGGGGCCCGCGAGCAGTACTTC
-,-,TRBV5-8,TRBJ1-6,CASIVRGLYNSPLHF,TGTGCCAGCATAGTACGAGGGCTCTATAATTCACCCCTCCACTTT
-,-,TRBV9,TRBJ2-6,CASSASPGGAGANVLTF,TGTGCCAGCAGCGCATCCCCCGGAGGGGCTGGGGCCAACGTCCTGACTTTC
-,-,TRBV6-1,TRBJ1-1,CASSDESPGNTEAFF,TGTGCCAGCAGTGACGAATCCCCAGGGAACACTGAAGCTTTCTTT
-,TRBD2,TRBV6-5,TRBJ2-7,CASRSGGTYEQYF,TGTGCCAGCAGGAGCGGGGGAACCTACGAGCAGTACTTC
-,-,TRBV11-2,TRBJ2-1,CASTTSRWGGDGQWQFF,TGTGCCAGCACCACCTCACGTTGGGGGGGGGACGGACAGTGGCAGTTCTTC
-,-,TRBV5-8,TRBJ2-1,CASSPEPPGTLEQFF,TGTGCCAGCAGCCCCGAACCACCCGGGACACTCGAGCAGTTCTTC
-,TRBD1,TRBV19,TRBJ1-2,CASSIEDRENGYTF,TGTGCCAGTAGTATAGAGGACAGGGAAAATGGCTACACCTTC
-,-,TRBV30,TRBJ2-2,CAWSVRQAGELFF,TGTGCCTGGAGTGTGCGACAGGCCGGGGAGCTGTTTTTT